Each of the 10 T cell receptor beta chains below was sequenced from the same sample in a study of blood T cell repertoires in COVID-19. Clones were sequenced by immunoSEQ multiplex PCR, and TCRdb holds only the in-frame ones, with some missing. The sample holds about 200,000 clones, roughly 82% seen once. Sequenced: PBMCs or T cells enriched from blood (not recorded which). The receptors originated from an older woman with acute COVID-19.

J is TRBJ2-5 and V is TRBV27; TRBD2 is a possible D gene (6 bases). The V gene's germline CDR1 is MNHEY and CDR2 SMNVEV (reference sequence). The CDR3 sequence is 13 residues long. Trimming shortened V by 7 bases and J by 3 bases, and 12 bases separated the two germline ends. This CDR3 reads CASTPRGKETQYF. The CDR3 DNA reads as TGTGCCAGCACCCCTCGGGGGAAAGAGACCCAGTACTTC.

This clone was observed a single time. The CDR3 region is CASTTSGWGEQFF. For the CDR3, the DNA is TGTGCCAGTACGACTAGCGGATGGGGTGAGCAGTTCTTC. V is TRBV19 and J is TRBJ2-1; TRBD2 matches at 9 bases. Germline values: CDR1 LNHDA, CDR2 SQIVND (reference sequence). V trimming: 7 bases; J trimming: 9 bases; junction bases outside the gene matches: 7. The CDR3 extends over 13 amino acids.

The chain joins TRBV7-6 to TRBJ1-6, with D unclear. Germline CDR1 is SGHVS and CDR2 is FNYEAQ. This CDR3 comprises 14 residues. Trimming took off 5 bases at V and 9 bases at J, with 14 bases between the two ends. The chain's CDR3 is CASSPTALSSPLHF. For the CDR3, the DNA is TGTGCCAGCAGCCCAACAGCTCTGTCTTCACCCCTCCACTTT.

The chain links TRBV24-1 to TRBJ1-2; no reliable D call. Germline assignment: CDR1 KGHDR and CDR2 SFDVKD. This CDR3 contains 13 residues. Deletions cut 3 bases from V and 2 bases from J, with 6 bases between. The CDR3 here is CATSDDINYGYTF. CDR3 DNA: TGTGCCACCAGTGATGACATAAACTATGGCTACACCTTC.

This clone was counted only a few times. The V and J genes are TRBV28 and TRBJ2-7; possible D gene TRBD1, 6 bases. This CDR3 region has 14 residues. Germline CDR1 reads MDHEN; CDR2 reads SYDVKM. The DNA of the CDR3 is TGTGCCAGCGGTTTTAGGGGGTTCTCCTACGAGCAGTACGTC. This encodes CASGFRGFSYEQYV.

The chain is built from TRBV9 and TRBJ2-3; the match to TRBD2 covers 9 bases. The CDR3 length is 16 residues. Germline assignment: CDR1 SGDLS and CDR2 YYNGEE. V was clipped by 4 bases and J by 2 bases; unmatched bases: 8. The CDR3: CASSPDLAGFTDTQYF. The DNA for the CDR3 is TGTGCCAGCAGCCCCGACCTAGCGGGGTTCACAGATACGCAGTATTTT.

This clone was seen a few times. The chain recombines TRBV7-6 with TRBJ2-1, with TRBD2 matching 12 bases. Trimming cost V 5 bases and J 10 bases; bases outside gene matches: 6. This CDR3 spans 14 amino acids. Germline V lookup: CDR1 SGHVS, CDR2 FNYEAQ. CDR3 protein: CASSGRTSGTEQFF. CDR3 DNA sequence: TGTGCCAGCAGCGGGAGGACTAGCGGGACCGAGCAGTTCTTC. Filled out from reference TRBV7-6 and TRBJ2-1, the complete variable domain reads GAGVSQSPRYKVTKRGQDVALRCDPISGHVSLYWYRQALGQGPEFLTYFNYEAQQDKSGLPNDRFSAERPEGSISTLTIQRTEQRDSAMYRCASSGRTSGTEQFFGPGTRLTVL.

About this clone itself: A much larger clone sits a single nucleotide away, making a read error possible. The CDR3 loop reads CASSLWGGNTEAFF. For the CDR3, the DNA is TGTGCCAGCAGCTTGTGGGGGGGGAACACTGAAGCTTTCTTT. The chain recombines TRBV5-4 with TRBJ1-1; D might be TRBD1 (5 bases). The V end was cut by 1 base, the J end by 1 base, with 8 bases between. The CDR3 extends over 14 amino acids. Germline values: CDR1 SGHNT, CDR2 YYREEE (reference sequence).

The chain recombines TRBV6-1 with TRBJ1-1; no definite D call. Germline V gene sequence: CDR1 MNHNS, CDR2 SASEGT. The CDR3 spans 12 residues. V lost 2 bases to trimming and J lost 8 bases, with 9 bases between them. The CDR3 here is CASSEMGGEAFF. CDR3 nucleotides: TGTGCCAGCAGTGAAATGGGAGGGGAAGCTTTCTTT.

The chain has TRBV5-8 and TRBJ1-2; D gene ambiguous. The CDR3 is 15 amino acids. V lost 4 bases to trimming and J lost 4 bases, with 17 bases between them. Germline CDR1 SGHTS, CDR2 YDEGEE. The CDR3 is CASSKVAARSYGYTF. In nucleotides, the CDR3 is TGTGCCAGCAGCAAGGTTGCCGCCAGGTCCTATGGCTACACCTTC.